A single sample gave rise to the 11 T cell receptor beta chains below, sequenced in a study of regulatory and conventional T cells in RAG deficiency. The sorted conventional CD4+ T cells were CD25-low and CD127-high, with genomic DNA sequenced. Clones were sequenced by immunoSEQ multiplex PCR, and TCRdb holds only the in-frame ones, with some missing. The sample holds 45,000 or so clones, about 87% seen once. A further study also used this sample, focusing on regulatory T cells. That work adds: The PCR used 52 TRBV and 13 TRBJ primers.

The specimen sequenced was CD4+ effector T cells sorted from blood. The receptor source for this set is a human donor in good health.

The chain combines TRBV2 with TRBJ2-5, with TRBD1 matching 11 bases. V trimming: 7 bases; J trimming: 1 base; junction bases outside the gene matches: 11. CDR1 and CDR2 (germline): SNHLY, FYNNEI. The CDR3 covers 17 residues. The CDR3 is CASNPPGQGGGQETQYF. In DNA, the CDR3 is TGTGCCAGCAATCCCCCGGGACAGGGGGGCGGCCAAGAGACCCAGTACTTC.

J is TRBJ2-1 and V is TRBV11-3, with TRBD2 matching over 15 bases. The CDR3 is 14 amino acids. Germline values: CDR1 SGHNT, CDR2 YENEEA. Germline trimming cut 5 bases from V and 10 bases from J; bases unmatched to any gene: 3. The CDR3 loop is CASSPGLAGGEQFF. CDR3 DNA: TGTGCCAGCAGCCCTGGACTAGCGGGGGGGGAGCAGTTCTTC.

This clone came up once. The chain uses TRBV7-8 and TRBJ2-7; 10 nucleotides line up with TRBD2. Per the germline V gene, CDR1 is SGHVS and CDR2 is FQNEAQ. V shed 1 base and J 5 bases; nucleotides not matched to a gene: 8. The CDR3 has 16 residues. CDR3 in amino acids: CASSLGTSGFGDEQYF. CDR3 nucleotide sequence: TGTGCCAGCAGCTTAGGGACTAGCGGTTTTGGGGACGAGCAGTACTTC.

The chain employs TRBV9 and TRBJ2-7, with 8 bases lining up with TRBD1. Germline V lookup: CDR1 SGDLS, CDR2 YYNGEE. V was pared by 2 bases and J by 0 bases, with 7 bases of the junction left unmatched. The CDR3 is 16 residues long. In DNA form, the CDR3 reads TGTGCCAGCAGCGTGGGACAGGACCTAAGCTCCTACGAGCAGTACTTC. Protein product: CASSVGQDLSSYEQYF.

This clone was observed a handful of times. The V call is TRBV2, the J call TRBJ2-7; D is unresolved. V lost 7 bases and J 6 bases, leaving 16 bases between the germline ends. Germline V lookup: CDR1 SNHLY, CDR2 FYNNEI. The CDR3 length is 13 residues. Here the CDR3 reads CASNPESKTEQYF. For the CDR3, the DNA is TGTGCCAGCAATCCAGAGTCCAAGACCGAGCAGTACTTC.

This chain connects TRBV2 to TRBJ1-1; 9 bases align to TRBD1. Germline trimming cut 11 bases from V and 6 bases from J; bases unmatched to any gene: 19. The CDR3 loop spans 16 amino acids. CDR1 is SNHLY and CDR2 is FYNNEI in the germline V gene. CDR3 bases: TGTGCCTCACACGGTGGGACAGGGCCGAGGGGTTCTGAAGCTTTCTTT. Protein sequence: CASHGGTGPRGSEAFF.

V is TRBV6-1 and J is TRBJ2-3; D is possibly TRBD2 (6 bases). Germline V gene lookup returns CDR1 MNHNS and CDR2 SASEGT. The CDR3 has 14 amino acids. V was trimmed by 2 bases and J by 4 bases, leaving 10 bases between them. The CDR3 DNA sequence: TGTGCCAGCAGTGAACGGGGGTGGGCAGATACGCAGTATTTT. Its translation: CASSERGWADTQYF.

The chain links TRBV7-9 to TRBJ2-1; 7 nucleotides match TRBD1. Germline V gene lookup returns CDR1 SEHNR and CDR2 FQNEAQ (reference sequence). V lost 8 bases to trimming and J lost 8 bases; unmatched junction nucleotides: 9. The CDR3 length is 13 residues. CDR3: CASLRGPGDEQFF. DNA for the CDR3: TGTGCCAGCCTAAGGGGGCCAGGTGATGAGCAGTTCTTC.

About this clone itself: Germline is not matched at one junction end, which may reflect a read error. The chain carries TRBV6-5 and TRBJ2-5; 7 bases are shared with TRBD1. This CDR3 is 15 amino acids long. Germline V lookup: CDR1 MNHEY, CDR2 SVGAGI. This CDR3 reads CASGYSGTVQETQYF. As DNA, the CDR3 is TGTGCCAGCGGTTACTCGGGGACAGTTCAAGAGACCCAGTACTTC.

This clone has just one count. J is TRBJ1-5 and V is TRBV16; 8 bases are a match to TRBD1. The CDR3 covers 14 residues. V shed 4 bases, J shed 4 bases, and the junction held 3 bases outside the gene matches. Germline CDR1 reads KGHSY; CDR2 reads FQNENV. This chain's CDR3 is CASSPRQGNQPQHF. DNA for the CDR3: TGTGCCAGCAGCCCGAGACAGGGGAATCAGCCCCAGCATTTT.

CDR3 sequence reads: CASSQASGSYEQYF. As DNA, the CDR3 is TGTGCCAGCAGCCAAGCTAGCGGGTCCTACGAGCAGTACTTC. V usage is TRBV7-3 and J usage is TRBJ2-7, with TRBD2 matching 8 bases. The CDR3 contains 14 residues. Germline values: CDR1 SGHTA, CDR2 FQGTGA. V lost 5 bases to trimming and J lost 1 base; unmatched junction nucleotides: 4.